The present T cell receptor beta chain was sequenced within a study of blood T cells in healthy people across ages. Study outcomes and limitations: Percentage of naive T cells showed a strong correlation with TCR beta diversity.

Remarks on this clonotype: Its antigen is still unknown.

Primed by a sample-barcoded 5' primer and a J-beta primer mix, a second PCR proceeded for about 7 to 12 cycles. TCRdb re-called the 5' RACE reads with MiXCR, one entry per CDR3 protein. The table has about 1.5 million distinct CDR3 sequences, under 55% seen once. The specimen sequenced was blood. The sequence derives from a woman between 18 and 29 years old in good health.

The CDR3 loop is CSATSKVRALFGYTF. Here the CDR3 DNA reads TGCAGTGCTACCTCCAAGGTCAGGGCGTTGTTTGGCTACACCTTC. The chain combines TRBV20-1 with TRBJ1-2; possibly TRBD1 for D (5 bases). This CDR3 region has 15 residues. CDR1 and CDR2 from the germline V gene are DFQATT and SNEGSKA (reference sequence). V was trimmed by 4 bases and J by 7 bases, leaving 22 bases between them.